Shown below are 7 T cell receptor beta chains from a single sample sequenced in a study of Ad26.COV2.S vaccination and SARS-CoV-2 variants. The protocol was immunoSEQ multiplex PCR, while the TCRdb copy is restricted to in-frame clones and leaves out a portion. This sample carries 85,000 to 95,000 clones, 82% of them seen once, and the ten largest clones take roughly 15%. The sample was peripheral blood, taken after recovery from COVID-19. The receptors originated from a human donor who had recovered from COVID-19.

Note on this clone: The sample has other DNA sequences that encode this CDR3 too. The chain couples TRBV28 to TRBJ2-1; 7 nucleotides agree with TRBD2. CDR1 MDHEN and CDR2 SYDVKM come from the germline V gene. The ends lost 5 bases at V and 3 bases at J; junction bases unmatched: 7. CDR3 length: 15 amino acids. CDR3 amino acids: CASSPGGISYNEQFF. DNA for the CDR3: TGTGCCAGCAGTCCCGGGGGGATCAGCTACAATGAGCAGTTCTTC.

This chain links TRBV12-3 or TRBV12-4 with TRBJ1-2, with 9 bases lining up with TRBD1. The CDR3 loop spans 13 amino acids. The V gene end was trimmed by 4 bases and the J gene end by 7 bases; junction bases not matched to a gene: 4. DNA for the CDR3: TGTGCCAGCAGTTACGGGACAGGGTCTGGCTACACCTTC. This translates into CASSYGTGSGYTF.

This clone has just a few counts. This CDR3 is CASSPGYARNQPQHF. Here the CDR3 DNA reads TGTGCCAGCTCACCAGGGTATGCAAGGAATCAGCCCCAGCATTTT. The chain has TRBV18 and TRBJ1-5; D gene unclear. The CDR3 runs to 15 residues. Germline lookup yields CDR1 KGHSH and CDR2 LQKENI. V shed 2 bases and J shed 4 bases, with 12 bases lying between them.

This chain connects TRBV7-2 to TRBJ2-7; unclear D gene. This CDR3 is built from 13 residues. Trimming shortened V by 2 bases and J by 7 bases, and 12 bases separated the two germline ends. The V gene's germline CDR1 is SGHTA and CDR2 FQGNSA. The CDR3 loop is CASSLSPGREQYF. The CDR3 nucleotides read TGTGCCAGCAGCTTATCGCCAGGTAGGGAGCAGTACTTC.

The rearrangement links TRBV5-5 to TRBJ1-5, with TRBD1 as a possible D gene (6 bases). CDR3 size: 14 residues. Trimming left V 4 bases short and J 7 bases short, with 15 bases between. Germline V lookup: CDR1 SGHKS, CDR2 YYEKEE (reference sequence). CDR3 protein: CASSPRDIDQPQHF. The CDR3 coding sequence is TGTGCCAGCAGCCCCCGGGACATCGACCAGCCCCAGCATTTT.

The chain uses TRBV7-2 and TRBJ1-5, with D possibly being TRBD1 (6 bases). Trimming pared 1 base from V and 9 bases from J, leaving 13 bases between. Germline V gene lookup returns CDR1 SGHTA and CDR2 FQGNSA. This CDR3 is 14 amino acids long. The chain's CDR3 is CASSLGVTGRPQHF. Written as DNA, the CDR3 is TGTGCCAGCAGCTTAGGGGTAACAGGGCGGCCCCAGCATTTT. Full variable domain (missing parts from reference TRBV7-2 and TRBJ1-5): GAGVSQSPSNKVTEKGKDVELRCDPISGHTALYWYRQSLGQGLEFLIYFQGNSAPDKSGLPSDRFSAERTGGSVSTLTIQRTQQEDSAVYLCASSLGVTGRPQHFGDGTRLSIL.

CDR3 loop: CASSRGRAAGELFF. CDR3 nucleotides: TGTGCCAGCTCACGCGGGAGGGCCGCCGGGGAGCTGTTTTTT. V is TRBV18 and J is TRBJ2-2; TRBD2 matches 9 bases. There are 14 residues in the CDR3. Losses at the gene ends were 4 bases for V and 6 bases for J; bases not matched to a gene: 3. Germline lookup yields CDR1 KGHSH and CDR2 LQKENI.